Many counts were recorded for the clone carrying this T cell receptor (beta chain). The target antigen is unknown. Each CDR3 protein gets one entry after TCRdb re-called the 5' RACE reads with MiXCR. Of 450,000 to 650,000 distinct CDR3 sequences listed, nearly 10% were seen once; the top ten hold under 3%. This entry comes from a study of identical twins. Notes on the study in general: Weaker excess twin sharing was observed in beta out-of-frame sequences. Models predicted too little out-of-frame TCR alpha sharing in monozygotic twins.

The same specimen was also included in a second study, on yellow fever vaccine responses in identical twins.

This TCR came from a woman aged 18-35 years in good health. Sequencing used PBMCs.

The CDR3 spells CSARVGGANEQYF. DNA of the CDR3: TGCAGTGCTAGAGTCGGCGGGGCCAACGAGCAGTACTTC. The chain joins TRBV20-1 to TRBJ2-7, with a weak D call TRBD2 (6 bases). CDR3 length: 13 amino acids. CDR1 DFQATT and CDR2 SNEGSKA come from the germline V gene (reference sequence). Trimming stripped 1 base from V and 5 bases from J, with 12 bases between.